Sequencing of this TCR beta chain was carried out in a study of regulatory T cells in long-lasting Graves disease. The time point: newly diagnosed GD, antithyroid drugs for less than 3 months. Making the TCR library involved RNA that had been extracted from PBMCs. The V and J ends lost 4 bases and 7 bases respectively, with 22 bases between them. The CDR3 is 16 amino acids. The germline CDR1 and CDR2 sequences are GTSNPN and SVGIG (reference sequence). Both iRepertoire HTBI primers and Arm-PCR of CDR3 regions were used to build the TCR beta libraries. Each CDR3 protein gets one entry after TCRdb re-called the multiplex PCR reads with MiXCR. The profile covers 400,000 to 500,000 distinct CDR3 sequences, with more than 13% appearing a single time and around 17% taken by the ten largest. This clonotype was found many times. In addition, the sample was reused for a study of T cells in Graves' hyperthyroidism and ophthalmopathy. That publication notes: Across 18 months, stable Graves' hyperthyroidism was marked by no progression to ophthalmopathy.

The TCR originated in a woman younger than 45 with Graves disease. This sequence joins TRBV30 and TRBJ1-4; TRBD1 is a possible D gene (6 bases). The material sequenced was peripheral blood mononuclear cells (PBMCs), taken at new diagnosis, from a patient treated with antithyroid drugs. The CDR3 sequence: CAWNALNRVGGEKLFF. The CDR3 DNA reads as TGTGCCTGGAATGCCCTGAACAGGGTCGGCGGTGAAAAACTGTTTTTT.